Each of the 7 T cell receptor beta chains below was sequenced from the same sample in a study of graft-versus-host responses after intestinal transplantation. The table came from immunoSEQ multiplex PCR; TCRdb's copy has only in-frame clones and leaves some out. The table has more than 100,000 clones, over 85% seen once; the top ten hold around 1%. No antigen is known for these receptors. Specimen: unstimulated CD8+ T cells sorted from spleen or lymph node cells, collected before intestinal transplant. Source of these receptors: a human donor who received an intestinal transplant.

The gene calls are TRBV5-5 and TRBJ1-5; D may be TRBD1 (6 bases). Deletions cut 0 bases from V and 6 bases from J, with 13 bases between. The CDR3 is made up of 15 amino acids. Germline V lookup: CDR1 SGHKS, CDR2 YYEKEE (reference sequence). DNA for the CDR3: TGTGCCAGCAGCTTGGGGGGCGGGGGCGGTCAGCCCCAGCATTTT. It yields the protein CASSLGGGGGQPQHF.

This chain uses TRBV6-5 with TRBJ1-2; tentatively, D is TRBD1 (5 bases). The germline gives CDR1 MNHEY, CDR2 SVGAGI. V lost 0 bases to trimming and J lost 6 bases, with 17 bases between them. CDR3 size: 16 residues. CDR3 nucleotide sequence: TGTGCCAGCAGTTACTCGACGCCCCTGTGGGGGGATGGCTACACCTTC. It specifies CASSYSTPLWGDGYTF.

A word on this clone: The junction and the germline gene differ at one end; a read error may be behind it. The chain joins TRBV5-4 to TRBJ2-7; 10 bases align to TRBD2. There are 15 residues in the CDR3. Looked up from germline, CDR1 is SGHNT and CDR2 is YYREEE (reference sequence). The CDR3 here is CTSSSTSGVSYEQYF. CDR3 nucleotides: TGTACCAGCAGCTCCACTAGCGGGGTCTCCTACGAGCAGTACTTC. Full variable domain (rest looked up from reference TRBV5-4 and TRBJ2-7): ETGVTQSPTHLIKTRGQQVTLRCSSQSGHNTVSWYQQALGQGPQFIFQYYREEENGRGNFPPRFSGLQFPNYSSELNVNALELDDSALYLCTSSSTSGVSYEQYFGPGTRLTVT.

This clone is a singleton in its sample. CDR3 in DNA: TGTGCCAGCAGCTTAGGGGAGGGACTAGCGGGGAGGAATGAGCAGTTCTTC. As protein: CASSLGEGLAGRNEQFF. The rearrangement uses TRBV7-9 and TRBJ2-1, with 13 nucleotides matching TRBD2. The CDR3 length is 17 residues. The junction had 7 bases not matched to a gene; V was cut back by 1 base and J by 7 bases. Germline CDR1 reads SEHNR; CDR2 reads FQNEAQ (reference sequence).

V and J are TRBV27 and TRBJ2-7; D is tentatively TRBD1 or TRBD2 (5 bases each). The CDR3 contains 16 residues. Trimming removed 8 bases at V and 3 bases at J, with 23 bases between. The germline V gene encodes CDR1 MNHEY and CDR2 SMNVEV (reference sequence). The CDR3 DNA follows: TGTGCCAGCTCCCCCTCGGGATGGGGCTCAATCTACGAGCAGTACTTC. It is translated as CASSPSGWGSIYEQYF.

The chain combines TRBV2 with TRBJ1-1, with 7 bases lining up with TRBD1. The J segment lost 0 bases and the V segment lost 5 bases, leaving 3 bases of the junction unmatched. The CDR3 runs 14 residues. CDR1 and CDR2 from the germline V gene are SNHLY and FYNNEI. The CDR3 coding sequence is TGTGCCAGCAGTCCGGGACAGTTGAACACTGAAGCTTTCTTT. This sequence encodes CASSPGQLNTEAFF.

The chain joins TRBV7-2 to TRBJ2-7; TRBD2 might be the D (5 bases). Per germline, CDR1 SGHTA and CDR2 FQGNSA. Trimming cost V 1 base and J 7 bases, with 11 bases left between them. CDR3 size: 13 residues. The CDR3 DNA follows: TGTGCCAGCAGCTTAGGCGGGTCGAGGGAGCAGTACTTC. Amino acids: CASSLGGSREQYF.